These T cell receptor beta chains were read from a single sample in a study of blood T cells in healthy people across ages. TCRdb reprocessed the 5' RACE reads with MiXCR, giving one entry per CDR3 protein. The data contain about 1.7 million distinct CDR3 sequences, roughly 27% of them singletons. Specimen: blood. These receptors were obtained from a woman aged 30 to 39 in good health. Each CDR3 is given without its conserved first and last residue. A D gene is named only where the DNA matches it firmly.

j_gene: TRBJ2-3
v_gene: TRBV4-3
d_gene: TRBD1
len: 16
CDR3aa: ASSQGGPTGFEGDTQY

j_gene: TRBJ2-1
v_gene: TRBV5-1
d_gene: TRBD2
len: 15
CDR3aa: ASSLAPGAGGRNEQF

j_gene: TRBJ2-7
v_gene: TRBV6-2/TRBV6-3
d_gene: TRBD2
len: 13
CDR3aa: AGSYRTSGRYEQY

j_gene: TRBJ2-3
v_gene: TRBV28
d_gene: -
len: 14
CDR3aa: ASSLIRRGPLQSQY

j_gene: TRBJ2-1
v_gene: TRBV29-1
d_gene: TRBD2
len: 12
CDR3aa: SVEGLAGDNEQF

j_gene: TRBJ2-1
v_gene: TRBV10-2
d_gene: TRBD2
len: 12
CDR3aa: ASSHTGGYNEQF

j_gene: TRBJ1-2
v_gene: TRBV5-5
d_gene: -
len: 12
CDR3aa: ASSSETGYDGYT

j_gene: TRBJ2-6
v_gene: TRBV6-5
d_gene: TRBD1
len: 15
CDR3aa: ASSYLTGFPGANVLT

j_gene: TRBJ2-1
v_gene: TRBV2
d_gene: TRBD2
len: 12
CDR3aa: AITPGREWNEQF

j_gene: TRBJ2-3
v_gene: TRBV4-1
d_gene: TRBD2
len: 13
CDR3aa: ASSQGTRSTDTQY

j_gene: TRBJ2-3
v_gene: TRBV3-1
d_gene: TRBD2
len: 14
CDR3aa: ASSQDTSGRRDTQY

j_gene: TRBJ2-5
v_gene: TRBV28
d_gene: TRBD2
len: 11
CDR3aa: TSSLGGGKTQY

j_gene: TRBJ2-2
v_gene: TRBV12-3/TRBV12-4
d_gene: TRBD1
len: 14
CDR3aa: ASRLRAGGVTGELF

j_gene: TRBJ2-1
v_gene: TRBV10-3
d_gene: -
len: 14
CDR3aa: AISEVPRGYYNEQF

j_gene: TRBJ2-5
v_gene: TRBV10-2
d_gene: -
len: 12
CDR3aa: ASRAGLLQETQY

j_gene: TRBJ2-7
v_gene: TRBV7-8
d_gene: TRBD1
len: 13
CDR3aa: ASSSSDRGRREQY

j_gene: TRBJ1-4
v_gene: TRBV7-6
d_gene: -
len: 13
CDR3aa: TSSYNPGANEKLF

j_gene: TRBJ1-4
v_gene: TRBV6-6
d_gene: -
len: 14
CDR3aa: ASSYWPTATNEKLF

j_gene: TRBJ1-1
v_gene: TRBV11-1
d_gene: -
len: 11
CDR3aa: ASSLQGPTEAF

j_gene: TRBJ2-1
v_gene: TRBV5-1
d_gene: TRBD1
len: 13
CDR3aa: ASSLGQGGINEQF

j_gene: TRBJ2-7
v_gene: TRBV5-6
d_gene: TRBD1
len: 12
CDR3aa: ASSRTGMSYEQY

j_gene: TRBJ2-7
v_gene: TRBV7-6
d_gene: TRBD2
len: 14
CDR3aa: ASSYRTSGRVDEQY

j_gene: TRBJ2-7
v_gene: TRBV9
d_gene: -
len: 17
CDR3aa: ASSAYRDTWVPSSYEQY

j_gene: TRBJ2-2
v_gene: TRBV5-1
d_gene: -
len: 13
CDR3aa: ASSLAASNTGELF

j_gene: TRBJ2-3
v_gene: TRBV7-9
d_gene: TRBD2
len: 13
CDR3aa: ASSLRRAGADTQY

j_gene: TRBJ1-2
v_gene: TRBV12-3/TRBV12-4
d_gene: TRBD1
len: 11
CDR3aa: ASRTGVSYGYT

j_gene: TRBJ2-1
v_gene: TRBV5-5
d_gene: -
len: 11
CDR3aa: ASTRETSDEQF

j_gene: TRBJ2-5
v_gene: TRBV20-1
d_gene: -
len: 12
CDR3aa: SARDHQGTETRY